The 19 T cell receptor beta chains given below trace back to one sample, sequenced in a study of T-cell reconstitution after alpha-beta-depleted transplantation in children. TCRbeta library construction was performed incorporating unique molecular identifiers. TCRdb re-analysed the PCR reads in MiXCR, keeping a single row per CDR3 protein. The table shows just under 150,000 distinct CDR3 sequences, with 8.5% to 10% occurring only once. The starting material was PBMCs, mostly from graft donor cells, obtained 180 days after TCRalphabeta/CD19-depleted stem cell transplant. The receptors stem from a female patient under 10 years old who had a stem cell transplant for congenital amegakaryocytic thrombocytopenia, so the T cells may come from the graft donor.

The chain recombines TRBV29-1 with TRBJ2-2, with TRBD1 as a possible D gene (5 bases). V was shortened by 4 bases and J by 3 bases, with 6 bases between the two germline ends. The CDR3 is made up of 12 amino acids. Germline V lookup: CDR1 SQVTM, CDR2 ANQGSEA. CDR3 protein: CSVGGHTGELFF. In DNA, the CDR3 is TGCAGCGTTGGGGGCCACACCGGGGAGCTGTTTTTT.

This clonotype appeared many times. The V and J genes are TRBV29-1 and TRBJ2-7; 8 bases map to TRBD1. CDR3 length: 14 residues. From germline, CDR1 is SQVTM and CDR2 ANQGSEA. Trimming took 5 bases from V and 5 from J; bases not matched to a gene: 11. In DNA form, the CDR3 reads TGCAGCGTTCCTTCCGGACAGGGCTTGGACGAGCAGTACTTC. This translates into CSVPSGQGLDEQYF.

DNA for the CDR3: TGTGCCAGCAGCCATCGGACAGGGATAAGCTATGGCTACACCTTC. Protein sequence: CASSHRTGISYGYTF. The chain combines TRBV7-9 with TRBJ1-2; 8 bases line up with TRBD1. Germline values: CDR1 SEHNR, CDR2 FQNEAQ (reference sequence). Germline trimming cut 5 bases from V and 4 bases from J; bases unmatched to any gene: 9. The CDR3 is made up of 15 amino acids.

This sequence joins TRBV28 and TRBJ2-3; 9 bases are shared with TRBD2. With V trimmed by 5 bases and J by 3 bases, 15 bases remained unmatched. The CDR3 loop spans 18 amino acids. CDR1 MDHEN and CDR2 SYDVKM come from the germline V gene. This chain's CDR3 is CASSPHGLAGFTTDTQYF. The CDR3 bases are TGTGCCAGCAGTCCCCACGGGCTAGCGGGGTTCACAACAGATACGCAGTATTTT.

This clonotype was counted many times. The CDR3 region has the DNA TGTGCCAGCAGTTACTCGAGGGGAGGGTCCTACAATGAGCAGTTCTTC. Translation gives CASSYSRGGSYNEQFF. This rearrangement joins TRBV6-5 to TRBJ2-1; TRBD2 agrees at 7 bases. The length of the CDR3 is 16 residues. V lost 0 bases, J lost 1 base, and 3 bases stayed unmatched. The germline V gene has CDR1 MNHEY and CDR2 SVGAGI.

The chain employs TRBV12-3 or TRBV12-4 and TRBJ1-5; 8 positions match TRBD1. Losses at the gene ends were 0 bases for V and 3 bases for J; bases not matched to a gene: 10. The CDR3 length is 18 residues. This CDR3 is CASSLAFSGTGFNQPQHF. CDR3 nucleotides: TGTGCCAGCAGTTTAGCGTTTTCCGGGACAGGTTTCAATCAGCCCCAGCATTTT.

Many counts were recorded for this clonotype. The chain couples TRBV20-1 to TRBJ2-1; TRBD2 matches at 10 bases. The length of the CDR3 is 14 residues. Germline assignment: CDR1 DFQATT and CDR2 SNEGSKA (reference sequence). The ends lost 6 bases at V and 6 bases at J; junction bases unmatched: 8. The CDR3 protein is CSAASGGLLNEQFF. CDR3 DNA sequence: TGCAGTGCAGCTAGCGGGGGTCTGCTCAATGAGCAGTTCTTC.

The table lists this clonotype with a few counts. The chain combines TRBV19 with TRBJ2-1; tentatively, D is TRBD1 or TRBD2 (6 bases each). Germline-derived CDR1 and CDR2 are LNHDA and SQIVND (reference sequence). Trimming stripped 3 bases from V and 6 bases from J, with 12 bases between. The CDR3 has 14 residues. CDR3 DNA: TGTGCCAGTAGTATGGGCAGGGGAGGCAATGAGCAGTTCTTC. It encodes CASSMGRGGNEQFF. Full variable domain (rest looked up from reference TRBV19 and TRBJ2-1): DGGITQSPKYLFRKEGQNVTLSCEQNLNHDAMYWYRQDPGQGLRLIYYSQIVNDFQKGDIAEGYSVSREKKESFPLTVTSAQKNPTAFYLCASSMGRGGNEQFFGPGTRLTVL.

This clonotype was observed at least ten times. V is TRBV28 and J is TRBJ2-7; D is perhaps TRBD1 (5 bases). The CDR3 runs 14 residues. Between the trimmed V and J ends, which lost 5 bases and 2 bases, there was a span of 13 bases. Germline lookup yields CDR1 MDHEN and CDR2 SYDVKM. The CDR3 is CASSNYWGPYEQYF. Here the CDR3 DNA reads TGTGCCAGCAGTAACTATTGGGGCCCCTACGAGCAGTACTTC.

This clonotype has ten or more counts. This sequence joins TRBV6-5 and TRBJ2-5; D not resolved. Germline V gene lookup returns CDR1 MNHEY and CDR2 SVGAGI. V was trimmed by 0 bases and J by 1 base, leaving 9 bases between them. This CDR3 spans 15 amino acids. The CDR3 protein is CASSYSIATQETQYF. The CDR3 DNA reads as TGTGCCAGCAGTTACTCCATAGCTACCCAAGAGACCCAGTACTTC.

This clonotype has a count of ten or more. The V gene is TRBV10-2, the J gene TRBJ1-4; possible D gene TRBD1, 5 bases. V dropped 7 bases and J dropped 3 bases, with 9 bases sitting between them. This CDR3 region has 13 residues. Germline V gene sequence: CDR1 WSHSY, CDR2 SAAADI. CDR3 nucleotide sequence: TGCGCCAGCATGAGGGGACCTAATGAAAAACTGTTTTTT. Encoded protein: CASMRGPNEKLFF.

This clonotype came up a few times. The CDR3 protein is CSAYIEEDGYTF. The CDR3 DNA sequence: TGCAGTGCATATATAGAGGAAGATGGCTACACCTTC. V is TRBV20-1 and J is TRBJ1-2; D gene uncertain. The V and J ends lost 6 bases and 6 bases respectively, with 14 bases between them. Germline V CDR1 and CDR2: DFQATT, SNEGSKA (reference sequence). The CDR3 sequence is 12 residues long.

This clonotype was detected a few times. The genes are TRBV20-1 and TRBJ2-7; D might be TRBD1 or TRBD2, each matching 5 bases. V shed 4 bases and J shed 3 bases, with 13 bases lying between them. CDR1 DFQATT and CDR2 SNEGSKA come from the germline V gene (reference sequence). The CDR3 sequence is 13 residues long. The CDR3 loop reads CSATGRDHYEQYF. CDR3 DNA: TGCAGTGCTACGGGTAGGGACCACTACGAGCAGTACTTC.

A few counts support this clonotype. The chain carries TRBV5-5 and TRBJ2-2; 8 positions match TRBD1. V lost 3 bases to trimming and J lost 6 bases; unmatched junction nucleotides: 10. This CDR3 comprises 16 residues. CDR1 is SGHKS and CDR2 is YYEKEE in the germline V gene (reference sequence). In nucleotides, the CDR3 is TGTGCCAGCAGCTCGACCAGGGGGCGGGTACCCGGGGAGCTGTTTTTT. Translated: CASSSTRGRVPGELFF.

This clonotype has more than one count but fewer than ten. V usage is TRBV27 and J usage is TRBJ2-2; no definite D call. Germline CDR1 reads MNHEY; CDR2 reads SMNVEV (reference sequence). V dropped 6 bases and J dropped 5 bases, with 13 bases sitting between them. The CDR3 runs 14 residues. This CDR3 is CASSSQPGTGELFF. The CDR3 DNA sequence: TGTGCCAGCAGCTCTCAACCAGGAACCGGGGAGCTGTTTTTT.

This clonotype was recorded at least ten times. The chain joins TRBV4-1 to TRBJ2-1, with D maybe TRBD2 (7 bases). Germline values: CDR1 MGHRA, CDR2 YSYEKL. Trimming took off 0 bases at V and 15 bases at J, with 18 bases between the two ends. This CDR3 region has 14 residues. CDR3 sequence reads: CASSQEVGGGPRFF. The CDR3 coding sequence is TGCGCCAGCAGCCAAGAAGTAGGGGGGGGGCCTCGGTTCTTC.

The V gene is TRBV5-1, the J gene TRBJ2-7, with 12 bases fitting TRBD1. The germline gives CDR1 SGHRS, CDR2 YFSETQ. The CDR3 consists of 15 residues. The junction had 11 bases not matched to a gene; V was cut back by 9 bases and J by 4 bases. CDR3 region: CATSVGDRGLYEQYF. DNA of the CDR3: TGCGCCACCTCAGTCGGGGACAGGGGGCTATACGAGCAGTACTTC. Combining the CDR3 with reference TRBV5-1 and TRBJ2-7 gives the whole variable domain KAGVTQTPRYLIKTRGQQVTLSCSPISGHRSVSWYQQTPGQGLQFLFEYFSETQRNKGNFPGRFSGRQFSNSRSEMNVSTLELGDSALYLCATSVGDRGLYEQYFGPGTRLTVT.

This clonotype was seen ten or more times. The chain is built from TRBV12-3 or TRBV12-4 and TRBJ1-4; the match to TRBD1 covers 9 bases. Germline trimming cut 6 bases from V and 7 bases from J; bases unmatched to any gene: 3. The CDR3 has 13 residues. The CDR3 region has the DNA TGTGCCAGCAGACAGGGGGCGACTGAAAAACTGTTTTTT. Protein sequence: CASRQGATEKLFF.

In its sample, this clonotype was seen many times. The chain is built from TRBV7-8 and TRBJ2-1, with 10 nucleotides matching TRBD2. Germline V gene lookup returns CDR1 SGHVS and CDR2 FQNEAQ. The trim removed 2 bases at V and 4 bases at J, leaving 5 bases unmatched. The CDR3 loop spans 16 amino acids. CDR3 DNA: TGTGCCAGCAGCTTAACCGGACTAGCGGTATACAATGAGCAGTTCTTC. Translated, it gives CASSLTGLAVYNEQFF.